A single sample gave rise to the 29 T cell receptor beta chains below, sequenced in a study of cytomegalovirus exposure and HLA in healthy donors (dated by TCRdb to 2017 to 2019). The library was made by the immunoSEQ multiplex PCR assay. For the multiplex PCR, a mixture combining 60 forward primers for TCR Vbeta segments and 13 reverse primers for TCR Jbeta segments was used. Imported from immuneACCESS, the table was reduced by TCRdb to in-frame sequences with V and J called. These copies leave out some clones; in studies compared against another copy, an unresolved V gene accounts for under half, and the cause of the remainder is not known. The sample's table covers some 200,000 clones. Almost 0.75% of the sample is held by the ten biggest clonotypes. The sample taken for sequencing was PBMCs. The receptors shown here come from a boy between 10 and 17 years old in good health and CMV-seronegative.

Regarding this clone: This same CDR3 is encoded by further DNA sequences in the sample. V usage is TRBV6-5 and J usage is TRBJ1-2; D remains unclear. V lost 0 bases and J lost 3, with 8 bases in between. The CDR3 spans 14 residues. The germline V gene has CDR1 MNHEY and CDR2 SVGAGI. Here the CDR3 DNA reads TGTGCCAGCAGTTACTCGGAGGGCTACTATGGCTACACCTTC. This encodes CASSYSEGYYGYTF.

The chain couples TRBV19 to TRBJ1-3, with D possibly being TRBD1 (6 bases). The length of the CDR3 is 13 residues. The V end was cut by 8 bases, the J end by 7 bases, with 15 bases between. Per the germline V gene, CDR1 is LNHDA and CDR2 is SQIVND (reference sequence). Here the CDR3 reads CASRTRGGNTIYF. In DNA form, the CDR3 reads TGTGCCAGTCGAACGCGGGGGGGCAACACCATATATTTT.

The rearrangement joins TRBV27 to TRBJ1-2; no reliable D call. This CDR3 has 12 residues. The germline V and J ends were trimmed by 5 bases and 1 base, with 5 bases remaining between them. The V gene's germline CDR1 is MNHEY and CDR2 SMNVEV (reference sequence). DNA for the CDR3: TGTGCCAGCAGTCCAAATAACTATGGCTACACCTTC. Protein sequence: CASSPNNYGYTF.

This chain links TRBV4-1 with TRBJ1-1; D remains unclear. The CDR3 consists of 14 residues. Germline V gives CDR1 MGHRA, CDR2 YSYEKL. The V and J ends lost 4 bases and 0 bases respectively, with 9 bases between them. CDR3 coding DNA: TGCGCCAGCAGCCCAAGTGCGATGAACACTGAAGCTTTCTTT. As protein: CASSPSAMNTEAFF.

V and J are TRBV5-4 and TRBJ1-6, with 10 bases aligning to TRBD1. CDR1 SGHNT and CDR2 YYREEE come from the germline V gene (reference sequence). The CDR3 spans 14 residues. The J segment lost 11 bases and the V segment lost 4 bases, leaving 6 bases of the junction unmatched. The CDR3 sequence is CASSGGGQGPPLHF. The CDR3 DNA follows: TGTGCCAGCAGCGGGGGGGGACAGGGGCCACCCCTCCACTTT.

V gene TRBV19 combines with J gene TRBJ2-1; 12 nucleotides agree with TRBD2. Germline CDR1 LNHDA, CDR2 SQIVND (reference sequence). J was trimmed by 2 bases and V by 5 bases; bases with no gene match: 7. The CDR3 contains 17 residues. The CDR3 loop is CASSGASGGAAYNEQFF. CDR3 DNA: TGTGCCAGTAGTGGCGCTAGCGGGGGGGCCGCCTACAATGAGCAGTTCTTC.

The chain uses TRBV9 and TRBJ1-1, with D possibly being TRBD1 (6 bases). The V end lost 6 bases, the J end lost 1 base, and 10 bases lay between the germline ends. Germline V gene data show CDR1 as SGDLS and CDR2 as YYNGEE. This CDR3 region has 13 residues. The CDR3 DNA sequence: TGTGCCAGCAACCGAGGGGGGAACACTGAAGCTTTCTTT. Protein: CASNRGGNTEAFF.

J is TRBJ1-2 and V is TRBV29-1, with TRBD1 as a possible D gene (6 bases). The CDR3 contains 11 residues. Germline values: CDR1 SQVTM, CDR2 ANQGSEA. The V end lost 7 bases, the J end lost 5 bases, and 11 bases lay between the germline ends. CDR3 protein: CSGQGHYGYTF. CDR3 in DNA: TGCAGCGGCCAGGGGCATTATGGCTACACCTTC. Looking up the rest from reference TRBV29-1 and TRBJ1-2 gives the full variable domain: SAVISQKPSRDICQRGTSLTIQCQVDSQVTMMFWYRQQPGQSLTLIATANQGSEATYESGFVIDKFPISRPNLTFSTLTVSNMSPEDSSIYLCSGQGHYGYTFGSGTRLTVV.

The rearrangement links TRBV28 to TRBJ2-5; D is unresolved. Germline V gene lookup returns CDR1 MDHEN and CDR2 SYDVKM. The CDR3 sequence is 15 residues long. Trimming removed 2 bases from V and 1 base from J, with 11 bases in between. CDR3 region: CASSLTPTAQETQYF. The CDR3 nucleotides read TGTGCCAGCAGTTTAACGCCCACTGCCCAAGAGACCCAGTACTTC.

V gene TRBV27 combines with J gene TRBJ1-1, with D possibly being TRBD1 (5 bases). CDR1 and CDR2 (germline): MNHEY, SMNVEV (reference sequence). CDR3 length: 16 amino acids. V gave up 6 bases and J gave up 0 bases, with 17 bases separating them. DNA of the CDR3: TGTGCCAGCAGCGACGGGGAGGGGAGAATGAACACTGAAGCTTTCTTT. Translation gives CASSDGEGRMNTEAFF.

V gene TRBV6-1 combines with J gene TRBJ2-2; 9 bases match TRBD2. From germline, CDR1 is MNHNS and CDR2 SASEGT. The V segment lost 1 base and the J segment 5 bases; nucleotides outside the gene matches: 14. CDR3 size: 19 residues. The CDR3 DNA reads TGTGCCAGCAGTGAAGGCCTTGGCCTGCGGGGGGGCCTGACCGGGGAGCTGTTTTTT. Encoded protein: CASSEGLGLRGGLTGELFF.

The CDR3 loop is CASIPNSSSEKLFF. The CDR3 nucleotides are TGTGCCAGCATACCCAACTCCTCGAGTGAAAAACTGTTTTTT. The rearrangement links TRBV2 to TRBJ1-4; D unclear. Looked up from germline, CDR1 is SNHLY and CDR2 is FYNNEI. The CDR3 contains 14 residues. V lost 7 bases and J 7 bases, leaving 16 bases between the germline ends.

The rearrangement links TRBV2 to TRBJ1-1; 8 bases align to TRBD1. CDR1 SNHLY and CDR2 FYNNEI come from the germline V gene. The CDR3 consists of 20 residues. V lost 3 bases and J lost 5; bases outside the gene matches: 23. The CDR3 region has the DNA TGTGCCAGCAGTGAGGCCGGTGTTTTTCCCCGGAGGGACAGGAGGACTGAAGCTTTCTTT. Translated: CASSEAGVFPRRDRRTEAFF.

The genes are TRBV5-1 and TRBJ1-4; the match to TRBD1 covers 8 bases. CDR1 is SGHRS, CDR2 YFSETQ, per germline. Germline trimming cut 0 bases from V and 9 bases from J; bases unmatched to any gene: 4. The CDR3 contains 14 residues. DNA for the CDR3: TGCGCCAGCAGCTTGGGACAGGGGTATAAAAAACTGTTTTTT. It yields the protein CASSLGQGYKKLFF. The whole variable domain, filled in from reference TRBV5-1 and TRBJ1-4, reads KAGVTQTPRYLIKTRGQQVTLSCSPISGHRSVSWYQQTPGQGLQFLFEYFSETQRNKGNFPGRFSGRQFSNSRSEMNVSTLELGDSALYLCASSLGQGYKKLFFGSGTQLSVL.

The chain recombines TRBV5-1 with TRBJ1-3; weak D call: TRBD1 (5 bases). Germline values: CDR1 SGHRS, CDR2 YFSETQ. The CDR3 extends over 16 amino acids. Trimming removed 4 bases at V and 1 base at J, with 15 bases between. The CDR3 DNA sequence: TGCGCCAGCAGCGCGGATCCTCAGGGATCTGGAAACACCATATATTTT. Translating it yields CASSADPQGSGNTIYF. Full variable domain (remainder filled in from reference TRBV5-1 and TRBJ1-3): KAGVTQTPRYLIKTRGQQVTLSCSPISGHRSVSWYQQTPGQGLQFLFEYFSETQRNKGNFPGRFSGRQFSNSRSEMNVSTLELGDSALYLCASSADPQGSGNTIYFGEGSWLTVV.

In DNA, the CDR3 is TGTGCCAGTAGCATCCGGGACAGGGACAAAACTAACTATGGCTACACCTTC. This translates into CASSIRDRDKTNYGYTF. The chain couples TRBV19 to TRBJ1-2; TRBD1 matches 9 bases. Unmatched junction bases numbered 11, after V lost 6 bases and J lost 0 bases. The CDR3 is made up of 17 amino acids. Germline V lookup: CDR1 LNHDA, CDR2 SQIVND (reference sequence).

This sequence joins TRBV29-1 and TRBJ1-1; D might be TRBD1 (6 bases). Per germline, CDR1 SQVTM and CDR2 ANQGSEA. Deletions cut 3 bases from V and 5 bases from J, with 13 bases between. There are 13 residues in the CDR3. The CDR3 sequence is CSVDPQRGTEAFF. In DNA, the CDR3 is TGCAGCGTTGATCCTCAAAGGGGGACTGAAGCTTTCTTT.

The V call is TRBV27, the J call TRBJ1-2, with 9 bases identical to TRBD1. The junction had 3 bases not matched to a gene; V was cut back by 6 bases and J by 4 bases. Germline assignment: CDR1 MNHEY and CDR2 SMNVEV (reference sequence). The CDR3 covers 13 residues. The CDR3 spells CASSLTGGYGYTF. The CDR3, as DNA: TGTGCCAGCAGCCTGACAGGGGGCTATGGCTACACCTTC.

V is TRBV28 and J is TRBJ1-1; 7 nucleotides match TRBD1. CDR1 is MDHEN and CDR2 is SYDVKM in the germline V gene. The V and J ends lost 6 bases and 10 bases, in that order; junction bases with no gene match: 5. The CDR3 loop spans 11 amino acids. This CDR3 is CASRQHRGAFF. Here the CDR3 DNA reads TGTGCCAGCAGGCAGCACAGGGGAGCTTTCTTT.

The V and J genes are TRBV2 and TRBJ1-1; no definite D call. Looked up from germline, CDR1 is SNHLY and CDR2 is FYNNEI. V was shortened by 5 bases and J by 10 bases, with 17 bases between the two germline ends. The CDR3 sequence is 13 residues long. CDR3 DNA sequence: TGTGCCAGCAGTCTAGGACTGAAAAGGAGAGCTTTCTTT. Its protein is CASSLGLKRRAFF.

V and J are TRBV7-8 and TRBJ1-2, with D perhaps TRBD1 (5 bases). CDR1 is SGHVS, CDR2 FQNEAQ, per germline. V was cut by 5 bases and J by 3 bases, with 13 bases left in between. The CDR3 is made up of 14 amino acids. The DNA of the CDR3 is TGTGCCAGCAGCATCAAGGGGCTGGACTATGGCTACACCTTC. Protein: CASSIKGLDYGYTF.

The rearrangement links TRBV5-1 to TRBJ1-1, with D perhaps matching TRBD1 (5 bases). The CDR3 spans 14 residues. Per the germline V gene, CDR1 is SGHRS and CDR2 is YFSETQ. The ends were cut back, 4 bases at V and 2 bases at J, with 12 bases in the middle. The CDR3, as DNA: TGCGCCAGCAGCGGCACAGGAGTCAACACTGAAGCTTTCTTT. Translation: CASSGTGVNTEAFF.

The chain has TRBV29-1 and TRBJ2-5; TRBD1 aligns across 8 bases. The J call is in doubt because the DNA end fits TRBJ2-7 better. The CDR3 sequence is 13 residues long. The germline V gene has CDR1 SQVTM and CDR2 ANQGSEA. The CDR3 DNA reads as TGCAGCGTTGCCACGGACAGGGACTACGAGCAGTACTTC. Translating it yields CSVATDRDYEQYF.

CDR3 coding DNA: TGTGCCTCGGGCCGGGAAAAATTTGGAAACACCATATATTTT. It is translated as CASGREKFGNTIYF. V gene TRBV7-8 combines with J gene TRBJ1-3; D remains ambiguous. The ends were cut back, 11 bases at V and 3 bases at J, with 17 bases in the middle. CDR3 length: 14 residues. Germline V gives CDR1 SGHVS, CDR2 FQNEAQ. The full variable domain, with the rest looked up from reference TRBV7-8 and TRBJ1-3, is GAGVSQSPRYKVAKRGQDVALRCDPISGHVSLFWYQQALGQGPEFLTYFQNEAQLDKSGLPSDRFFAERPEGSVSTLKIQRTQQEDSAVYLCASGREKFGNTIYFGEGSWLTVV.

This CDR3 reads CASSLGGTFNYGYTF. The CDR3 DNA follows: TGTGCCAGCAGTCTGGGGGGGACCTTTAACTATGGCTACACCTTC. V gene TRBV6-5 combines with J gene TRBJ1-2; D is perhaps TRBD1 (5 bases). Germline-derived CDR1 and CDR2 are MNHEY and SVGAGI. Trimming left V 5 bases short and J 1 base short, with 14 bases between. The CDR3 runs to 15 residues.

V usage is TRBV18 and J usage is TRBJ2-1; 11 nucleotides line up with TRBD2. CDR3 length equals 19 residues. The V segment lost 2 bases and the J segment 3 bases; nucleotides outside the gene matches: 12. Germline V gives CDR1 KGHSH, CDR2 LQKENI. This chain's CDR3 is CASSPGLAGGKGIYNEQFF. In DNA, the CDR3 is TGTGCCAGCTCACCAGGATTAGCGGGGGGGAAAGGGATCTACAATGAGCAGTTCTTC.

This chain connects TRBV7-6 to TRBJ2-3; D is possibly TRBD2 (5 bases). Germline-derived CDR1 and CDR2 are SGHVS and FNYEAQ. V shed 5 bases and J shed 3 bases, with 6 bases lying between them. This CDR3 has 12 amino acids. The CDR3 region has the DNA TGTGCCAGCAGCCGAGGGACAGATACGCAGTATTTT. Its translation is CASSRGTDTQYF.

CDR3 bases: TGTGCCAGCACCTGGACAGCCTTCATAAATTCACCCCTCCACTTT. Translating gives CASTWTAFINSPLHF. The chain is built from TRBV28 and TRBJ1-6; a possible D gene is TRBD1 (6 bases). The V gene's germline CDR1 is MDHEN and CDR2 SYDVKM. V was clipped by 7 bases and J by 7 bases, with 17 bases between them. CDR3 size: 15 residues.

The J gene is TRBJ1-2, the V gene TRBV27; 7 bases are a match to TRBD1. The V gene end was trimmed by 5 bases and the J gene end by 5 bases; junction bases not matched to a gene: 8. The germline gives CDR1 MNHEY, CDR2 SMNVEV (reference sequence). This CDR3 spans 14 amino acids. The CDR3 coding sequence is TGTGCCAGCAGTCCCTATCAGGGGGATTATGGCTACACCTTC. It codes for CASSPYQGDYGYTF.